This T cell receptor (beta chain) emerged from a study of CD8+ T cells in alopecia areata. Study as a whole: The study gave treated patients oral tofacitinib at 5 to 10 mg twice daily. The duration of tofacitinib was 6 to 18 months, with 6 months off drug afterward. Treated patients received severity scores based on the percentage of scalp area affected.

Treatment indicated: oral pan-JAK inhibitor, 5-10 mg twice daily. The CDR3 has 16 residues. The V end lost 4 bases, the J end lost 2 bases, and 16 bases lay between the germline ends. In germline, CDR1 is SGHDN, CDR2 FVKESK. Study findings and constraints: With tofacitinib ongoing, many expanded lesional clones persisted in both scalp and blood.

As to this clone: Antigen unknown.

Extracted RNA was reverse transcribed into cDNA, the sequencing template. Repertoires were generated with immunoSEQ multiplex PCR, while TCRdb's copy carries only in-frame clones and drops some. The sample includes about 220,000 clones, around three fifths seen only once; the top ten take about 1.4%. Material: CD4+ T cells sorted from blood, obtained at week 4, from a patient treated with tofacitinib. The genes are TRBV14 and TRBJ2-3, with D tentatively TRBD2 (5 bases). The receptor was derived from a human donor with alopecia areata. The CDR3 sequence is CASSPMVRTDTDTQYF. Written as DNA, the CDR3 is TGTGCCAGCAGCCCGATGGTGAGGACTGACACAGATACGCAGTATTTT.